This T cell receptor (beta chain) is from a study of radiotherapy plus CTLA-4 blockade in lung cancer. Looking at the study overall: Objective responses arose in around a sixth of patients, and 25% to 40% experienced disease control.

TCRdb's copy holds only in-frame clones and misses some; the assay was immunoSEQ multiplex PCR. The data show roughly 51,000 clones, less than 90% seen once. Remarks on this clone: Its antigen is as yet unknown.

This CDR3 spans 16 amino acids. Germline CDR1 is SEHNR and CDR2 is FQNEAQ (reference sequence). Trimming removed 4 bases from V and 0 bases from J; junction bases left unmatched: 4. Study outcomes and limitations: Response, reportedly, was best predicted by interferon-beta along with early blood T cell clone dynamics. Tumor-origin TCR clones grew in blood after radiotherapy plus ipilimumab.

With ipilimumab providing CTLA-4 blockade, focal radiation was administered to patients who had chemo-refractory metastatic non-small-cell lung cancer. The chain combines TRBV7-9 with TRBJ2-1, with 9 bases fitting TRBD1. This material consisted of peripheral blood, taken from a patient treated with radiotherapy plus ipilimumab. The clonotype originates from a human donor with non-small cell lung cancer that progressed on radiotherapy plus ipilimumab. Some clones in this sample may be carry-over from other donors' samples. The CDR3 loop is CASSSPTGGSYNEQFF. CDR3 DNA sequence: TGTGCCAGCAGCTCTCCGACAGGGGGCTCCTACAATGAGCAGTTCTTC.